This is a list of T cell receptor beta chains from one sample in a study of CD8+ T cells in alopecia areata. TCRdb keeps only in-frame clones here, not all; method: immunoSEQ multiplex PCR. The repertoire holds under 200,000 clones, 50% to 65% seen once, with about 14% in the top ten. The input for sequencing was CD4+ T cells sorted from blood, taken at week 24, from a patient treated with tofacitinib. The source is a human donor with alopecia areata. CDR3s include the opening cysteine and the closing phenylalanine or tryptophan. The order of the fields is V gene, D gene, clone size, J gene, CDR3 DNA, CDR3 protein. D genes are given only for firm matches. Not all rows give a size; the values are once, few, many and, for expanded clones, a class.

TRBV4-1,NA,NA,TRBJ1-1,TGCGCCAGCAGCCAAGATCGGGGTGTGAACACTGAAGCTTTCTTT,CASSQDRGVNTEAFF
TRBV18,NA,NA,TRBJ1-5,TGTGCCAGCTCTGACGCGGGGGCGGCACATCAGCCCCAGCATTTT,CASSDAGAAHQPQHF
TRBV29-1,NA,NA,TRBJ2-3,TGCAGCGCCAGAACCCCATCAGGTGTCACAGATACGCAGTATTTT,CSARTPSGVTDTQYF
TRBV10-3,NA,few,TRBJ2-7,TGTGCCATCAGTGAGTCGAAGACCGGGACGGCTTCCTACGAGCAGTACTTC,CAISESKTGTASYEQYF
TRBV5-6,TRBD1,NA,TRBJ1-5,TGTGCCAGCAGCTTCGGGACAGGAATCAATCAGCCCCAGCATTTT,CASSFGTGINQPQHF
TRBV7-9,TRBD1,few,TRBJ1-2,TGTGCCAGCAGCCCTGGCGCAGGGGGCGCGGAAGGCTACACCTTC,CASSPGAGGAEGYTF
TRBV18,NA,NA,TRBJ2-3,TGTGCCAGCTCACCATTAGAGGATACGCAGTATTTT,CASSPLEDTQYF
TRBV6-1,NA,NA,TRBJ2-7,TGTGCCAGCAAGGGGACGGGGGCAGGGGCCTACGAGCAGTACTTC,CASKGTGAGAYEQYF
TRBV7-9,TRBD1,few,TRBJ1-1,TGTGCCAGCAGCTTCCGGGACAGGGACACTGAAGCTTTCTTT,CASSFRDRDTEAFF
TRBV7-6,TRBD1,NA,TRBJ1-6,TGTGCCAGCAGCTTTGAAACAGGGGGCAATTCACCCCTCCACTTT,CASSFETGGNSPLHF
TRBV7-8,NA,NA,TRBJ2-1,TGTGCCAGCAGCTTCCTTCGGGGAAGGGGCAATGAGCAGTTCTTC,CASSFLRGRGNEQFF
TRBV6-5,NA,once,TRBJ1-2,TGTGCCAGCAGTTACCCAGGGAAGAATGGCTACACCTTC,CASSYPGKNGYTF
TRBV5-1,NA,NA,TRBJ2-6,TGCGCCAGCAGCTCCGTCGGTGGGGCCAACGTCCTGACTTTC,CASSSVGGANVLTF
TRBV4-1,NA,NA,TRBJ1-2,TGCGCCAGCAGCCAAGACGCCAGGACCCTTTATGGCTACACCTTC,CASSQDARTLYGYTF
TRBV7-9,NA,NA,TRBJ1-1,TGTGCCAGCAGCTTAGAGTACACTGAAGCTTTCTTT,CASSLEYTEAFF
TRBV5-1,NA,few,TRBJ2-1,TGCGCCAGCAGCAACGGACGTCTGAGCTCCTACAATGAGCAGTTCTTC,CASSNGRLSSYNEQFF
TRBV6-1,NA,NA,TRBJ1-1,TGTGCCAGCAGTGAAGTGACGGGGGCAAACACTGAAGCTTTCTTT,CASSEVTGANTEAFF
TRBV29-1,TRBD1,few,TRBJ2-7,TGCAGCGGGGGACAGGGGGCTACCTACGAGCAGTACTTC,CSGGQGATYEQYF
TRBV14,NA,NA,TRBJ2-2,TGTGCCAGCAGCCAAGGGGTAGCGACCCTCGTAGGGGAGCTGTTTTTT,CASSQGVATLVGELFF
TRBV23-1,NA,NA,TRBJ1-4,TGCGCCAGCAGTCAATCTGAGGAGTACGCCAGAGAAAAACTGTTTTTT,CASSQSEEYAREKLFF
TRBV19,NA,NA,TRBJ2-5,TGTGCCAGTAGTGCCATGTCGGAGACCCAGTACTTC,CASSAMSETQYF
TRBV2,NA,NA,TRBJ2-2,TGTGCCAGCAGAGAAACGGGACGGATGAACACCGGGGAGCTGTTTTTT,CASRETGRMNTGELFF
TRBV5-1,TRBD2,few,TRBJ2-1,TGCGCCAGCAGCCACGCGTCCAGCGGGGGGTTCTACAATGAGCAGTTCTTC,CASSHASSGGFYNEQFF
TRBV30,TRBD1,NA,TRBJ2-3,TGTGCCTGGCGCGGACAGGGGGCCACAGATACGCAGTATTTT,CAWRGQGATDTQYF
TRBV11-2,NA,NA,TRBJ2-2,TGTGCCAGCAGCTCCGGGGGCGGGGAGCTGTTTTTT,CASSSGGGELFF
TRBV29-1,NA,few,TRBJ1-1,TGCAGCGTGAGAGATGACCGGGTAGCTAACACTGAAGCTTTCTTT,CSVRDDRVANTEAFF
TRBV6-5,NA,few,TRBJ2-7,TGTGCCAGCAGCAGGGGTCCGCCGTACGAGCAGTACTTC,CASSRGPPYEQYF
TRBV4-2,NA,NA,TRBJ1-1,TGTGCCAGCAGCCAAGATTTGAGGGGCGTAAGGACTGAAGCTTTCTTT,CASSQDLRGVRTEAFF
TRBV2,NA,NA,TRBJ2-7,TGTGCCAGCAACGAGGGAAACATGGGGGAATACGAGCAGTACTTC,CASNEGNMGEYEQYF
TRBV6-6,NA,few,TRBJ1-1,TGTGCCAGCACCCCCGGGGGGGGGACTGAAGCTTTCTTT,CASTPGGGTEAFF
TRBV15,NA,NA,TRBJ2-5,TGTGCCACCAGCAGAGAGTTGGGGGGTACGGAGACCCAGTACTTC,CATSRELGGTETQYF
TRBV23-1,TRBD1,few,TRBJ1-1,TGCGCCAGCAGCTCGACAGGGAAGGACACTGAAGCTTTCTTT,CASSSTGKDTEAFF
TRBV19,NA,NA,TRBJ1-2,TGTGCCAGTAGCGAAAACCAGGGAAACTATGGCTACACCTTC,CASSENQGNYGYTF
TRBV25-1,NA,once,TRBJ2-7,TGTGCCAGCATGGTGGGTTACGAGCAGTACTTC,CASMVGYEQYF
TRBV5-1,NA,NA,TRBJ2-2,TGCGCCAGCAGCTTGTATGAGGGCACCGGGGAGCTGTTTTTT,CASSLYEGTGELFF
TRBV19,TRBD1,few,TRBJ2-6,TGTGCCAGTAGTACCACACGGCCGACAGGGACTGGGGCCAACGTCCTGACTTTC,CASSTTRPTGTGANVLTF
TRBV15,TRBD1,NA,TRBJ1-1,TGTGCCACCAGCGACCGGGACAGGGGGCCTCCTGAAGCTTTCTTT,CATSDRDRGPPEAFF
TRBV5-1,TRBD2,NA,TRBJ2-4,TGCGCCAGCAGCCTAGCGGGGGGCCTGGCCAAAAACATTCAGTACTTC,CASSLAGGLAKNIQYF
TRBV5-1,NA,NA,TRBJ2-7,TGCGCCAGCAGCGTCTCAGCCGGTTCCTACGAGCAGTACTTC,CASSVSAGSYEQYF
TRBV30,NA,NA,TRBJ1-2,TGTGCCTGGAGTGAAGGCGTCTATGGCTACACCTTC,CAWSEGVYGYTF
TRBV7-2,NA,NA,TRBJ1-5,TGTGCCAGCAGCCCAGAGGGTTATCAGCCCCAGCATTTT,CASSPEGYQPQHF
TRBV4-2,NA,NA,TRBJ2-3,TGTGCCAGCAGCCAAGAGGCGGGTACGCAGTATTTT,CASSQEAGTQYF
TRBV6-5,NA,once,TRBJ2-2,TGTGCCAGCAGGGGGGTTGACCCCGGGGAGCTGTTTTTT,CASRGVDPGELFF
TRBV7-7,NA,few,TRBJ2-5,TGTGCCAGCAGCTCCTCCCGAGAGACCCAGTACTTC,CASSSSRETQYF
TRBV11-2,TRBD1,NA,TRBJ1-1,TGTGCCAGCAGCGACCGGGACAGGGGGCCAAGGGCTTTCTTT,CASSDRDRGPRAFF
TRBV7-3,NA,NA,TRBJ1-1,TGTGCCAGCAGCTTGGGGGGCAAGAACACTGAAGCTTTCTTT,CASSLGGKNTEAFF
TRBV4-1,NA,NA,TRBJ2-7,TGCGCCAGCAGCCAATCCGACTCCAACAGAATCTACGAGCAGTACTTC,CASSQSDSNRIYEQYF
TRBV6-5,TRBD1,NA,TRBJ1-5,TGTGCCAGCAGTTATGGACAGGGGCAGCCCCAGCATTTT,CASSYGQGQPQHF
TRBV4-1,NA,NA,TRBJ2-2,TGCGCCAGCAGCCAGACCGGGCTGCACACCGGGGAGCTGTTTTTT,CASSQTGLHTGELFF